This T cell receptor (beta chain) was captured by sequencing in a study of T cells in Graves' hyperthyroidism and ophthalmopathy. Disease duration was under 3 months in the ophthalmopathy patients, who also had a Clinical Activity Score of at least 3 and a NOSPECS grade of at least 4. In making diagnoses, clinical symptoms, serum thyroxine and TRAb, thyroid ultrasound and orbital computed tomography were all used. With regard to this clonotype: Its antigen is unidentified. This may come from a read error, since a much larger clone is one base off.

Study conclusions and caveats: Among thyroid clonotypes expanded above 0.001, most also appeared in blood.

V was shortened by 1 base and J by 3 bases, with 10 bases between the two germline ends. Looked up from germline, CDR1 is SGHAT and CDR2 is FQNNGV. CDR3 length: 15 residues. It was RNA transcripts that yielded the amplified TCR beta CDR3 regions. Researchers ran a first-round RT-PCR on the TCR CDR3 using the HTBI primer set. One entry per CDR3 protein results from TCRdb running MiXCR on the multiplex PCR reads. The sample lists about 640,000 distinct CDR3 sequences, more than 20% seen once, with roughly a third in the top ten. The source of this sequence is a man under 40 with Graves' ophthalmopathy. The chain uses TRBV11-2 and TRBJ2-1, with D possibly matching TRBD1 (6 bases). The sample consisted of blood. The CDR3, as DNA: TGTGCCAGCAGCTTAGGACAGGAGGTCTACAATGAGCAGTTCTTC. It translates to CASSLGQEVYNEQFF.